This entry lists 28 T cell receptor beta chains sequenced from one sample in a study of OX40 agonist ivuxolimab in advanced cancers. Libraries were made using the immunoSEQ multiplex PCR assay. In TCRdb, the immuneACCESS table is reduced to in-frame sequences with V and J assigned. These tables do not hold every clone; where another copy was compared, an unresolved V gene accounts for under half, and the others remain unexplained. For this sample the table gives 78,000 or so clones, of which under 95% were detected only once. 8.5% to 10% of the sample is taken by the ten largest. This specimen consisted of CD4+ or CD8+ T cells sorted from blood, obtained in a trial of the OX40 agonist ivuxolimab. These receptor sequences come from an adult with an advanced solid tumor such as melanoma, head and neck, liver or kidney cancer.

This chain joins TRBV27 and TRBJ2-1; either TRBD1 or TRBD2 may supply D (5 bases each). Germline lookup yields CDR1 MNHEY and CDR2 SMNVEV (reference sequence). V was trimmed by 3 bases and J by 5 bases, leaving 11 bases between them. This CDR3 contains 14 residues. The CDR3: CASSFWGTDNEQFF. In DNA, the CDR3 is TGTGCCAGCAGTTTCTGGGGGACCGACAATGAGCAGTTCTTC.

This clone was picked up a small number of times. The chain has TRBV6-6 and TRBJ2-5, with D perhaps matching TRBD2 (6 bases). V shed 6 bases and J shed 4 bases, with 21 bases lying between them. CDR3 size: 16 residues. Germline V gene sequence: CDR1 MNHNY, CDR2 SVGAGI (reference sequence). CDR3 residues: CASRTHDAGIGETQYF. The CDR3 DNA sequence: TGTGCCAGCAGAACACACGACGCGGGGATCGGAGAGACCCAGTACTTC.

The CDR3 is CASSLIPTGGVEDTQYF. In DNA, the CDR3 is TGTGCCAGCAGTTTAATCCCCACAGGGGGCGTAGAAGATACGCAGTATTTT. The V gene is TRBV27, the J gene TRBJ2-3; 9 bases match TRBD1. There are 17 residues in the CDR3. The V gene's germline CDR1 is MNHEY and CDR2 SMNVEV (reference sequence). The trim removed 2 bases at V and 5 bases at J, leaving 11 bases unmatched.

V is TRBV2 and J is TRBJ1-2; D might be TRBD1 (6 bases). The CDR3 is 18 amino acids. V shed 0 bases and J shed 0 bases, with 17 bases lying between them. Germline lookup yields CDR1 SNHLY and CDR2 FYNNEI. CDR3 amino acids: CASSEARTADTANYGYTF. In nucleotides, the CDR3 is TGTGCCAGCAGTGAAGCTAGGACAGCCGATACCGCTAACTATGGCTACACCTTC.

In this sample, this clone turned up many times. The chain combines TRBV4-1 with TRBJ1-2; D not certain. The CDR3 runs to 17 residues. Germline V gives CDR1 MGHRA, CDR2 YSYEKL. Trimming pared 0 bases from V and 3 bases from J, leaving 17 bases between. CDR3 coding DNA: TGCGCCAGCAGCCAAGAACCCCCCGGGCAGTTTTACTATGGCTACACCTTC. Its translation is CASSQEPPGQFYYGYTF.

The chain couples TRBV9 to TRBJ2-7, with 11 bases fitting TRBD2. J lost 3 bases, V lost 4 bases, and 9 bases had no gene match. The germline V gene encodes CDR1 SGDLS and CDR2 YYNGEE. This CDR3 is built from 16 residues. CDR3: CASSPTLAGEGYEQYF. As DNA, the CDR3 is TGTGCCAGCAGCCCGACACTAGCGGGGGAAGGCTACGAGCAGTACTTC.

The chain joins TRBV7-6 to TRBJ1-5; 7 bases are a match to TRBD1. Trimming took 1 base from V and 3 from J; bases not matched to a gene: 6. This CDR3 is built from 16 residues. Looked up from germline, CDR1 is SGHVS and CDR2 is FNYEAQ. The CDR3 nucleotides read TGTGCCAGCAGCTTAGATGTAGGGGGCTACAATCAGCCCCAGCATTTT. Translated, it gives CASSLDVGGYNQPQHF.

V usage is TRBV5-6 and J usage is TRBJ1-1; D possibly corresponds to TRBD1 (5 bases). The CDR3 contains 13 residues. Germline values: CDR1 SGHDT, CDR2 YYEEEE. The V end lost 4 bases, the J end lost 4 bases, and 11 bases lay between the germline ends. The CDR3, as DNA: TGTGCCAGCAGCCCTGACCAGGGCACTGAAGCTTTCTTT. It is translated as CASSPDQGTEAFF.

This clone has only a few counts. This rearrangement joins TRBV7-9 to TRBJ1-1; 9 bases are a match to TRBD1. Looked up from germline, CDR1 is SEHNR and CDR2 is FQNEAQ (reference sequence). CDR3 length equals 14 residues. Trimming at V came to 5 bases and at J to 5 bases, leaving 6 bases not matched to a gene. The CDR3 DNA follows: TGTGCCAGCAGCCCTGTGGGACAGGGTACTGAAGCTTTCTTT. This sequence encodes CASSPVGQGTEAFF.

The rearrangement uses TRBV4-1 and TRBJ2-3; a weak D match, TRBD2 (7 bases). Trimming took 1 base from V and 2 from J, leaving 16 bases between them. Germline lookup yields CDR1 MGHRA and CDR2 YSYEKL. The CDR3 runs 17 residues. The CDR3 loop is CASSQVAGGGPTDTQYF. The CDR3 region has the DNA TGCGCCAGCAGCCAAGTGGCTGGCGGGGGCCCCACAGATACGCAGTATTTT.

This chain connects TRBV6-1 to TRBJ2-7; perhaps TRBD1 as D (6 bases). This CDR3 contains 15 residues. The V end was cut by 5 bases, the J end by 1 base, with 15 bases between. Germline lookup yields CDR1 MNHNS and CDR2 SASEGT. CDR3 in DNA: TGTGCCAGCAGTCGGGACATCCCTATATCCTACGAGCAGTACTTC. This sequence encodes CASSRDIPISYEQYF.

The J gene is TRBJ2-7, the V gene TRBV7-9; 8 bases map to TRBD1. Germline lookup yields CDR1 SEHNR and CDR2 FQNEAQ (reference sequence). The length of the CDR3 is 16 residues. Unmatched junction bases numbered 9, after V lost 1 base and J lost 4 bases. The CDR3 DNA is TGTGCCAGCAGCTTAGTAGGGGCAGGGGGCACTTACGAGCAGTACTTC. This encodes CASSLVGAGGTYEQYF.

The rearrangement uses TRBV15 and TRBJ1-2; D is possibly TRBD1 (6 bases). The germline V gene has CDR1 LNHNV and CDR2 YYDKDF (reference sequence). The germline V and J ends were trimmed by 0 bases and 7 bases, with 18 bases remaining between them. This CDR3 spans 16 amino acids. CDR3 loop: CATSRDRRGGFSGYTF. For the CDR3, the DNA is TGTGCCACCAGCAGAGATCGTCGAGGGGGATTCAGTGGCTACACCTTC.

The genes are TRBV27 and TRBJ2-1; D call uncertain. Deletions cut 3 bases from V and 12 bases from J, with 18 bases between. The CDR3 contains 14 residues. The germline gives CDR1 MNHEY, CDR2 SMNVEV (reference sequence). DNA of the CDR3: TGTGCCAGCAGTTTCTTACCTTTGCCAGCCGGGCAGTTCTTC. Translating gives CASSFLPLPAGQFF.

The gene calls are TRBV15 and TRBJ2-7, with 7 nucleotides matching TRBD1. The CDR3 sequence is 13 residues long. Germline CDR1 is LNHNV and CDR2 is YYDKDF (reference sequence). The V gene end was trimmed by 3 bases and the J gene end by 3 bases; junction bases not matched to a gene: 2. The CDR3 sequence: CATSRGQYYEQYF. The CDR3 DNA is TGTGCCACCAGCAGGGGACAGTACTACGAGCAGTACTTC.

The chain couples TRBV19 to TRBJ2-2; D uncertain. The CDR3 is 12 amino acids. CDR1 is LNHDA, CDR2 SQIVND, per germline (reference sequence). Trimming took 2 bases from V and 6 from J, leaving 4 bases between them. The CDR3 coding sequence is TGTGCCAGTAGTATATTATCCGGGGAGCTGTTTTTT. As protein: CASSILSGELFF.

The chain links TRBV6-5 to TRBJ1-5; D is unclear. The V gene lost 1 base and the J gene lost 1 base, with 8 bases spanning the gap. Germline lookup yields CDR1 MNHEY and CDR2 SVGAGI. The CDR3 consists of 15 residues. In DNA form, the CDR3 reads TGTGCCAGCAGTTACTGGACCGGGAGCAATCAGCCCCAGCATTTT. Its protein product is CASSYWTGSNQPQHF.

The chain recombines TRBV6-5 with TRBJ2-7; 7 nucleotides match TRBD2. CDR3 length equals 13 residues. V shed 6 bases, J shed 6 bases, and the junction held 8 bases outside the gene matches. Germline values: CDR1 MNHEY, CDR2 SVGAGI. The CDR3 loop is CASSAGGRGEQYF. The CDR3 DNA reads as TGTGCCAGCAGCGCCGGGGGGAGGGGCGAGCAGTACTTC.

The chain's CDR3 is CASSLNGYEQYF. In DNA form, the CDR3 reads TGTGCCAGCAGCTTAAACGGCTACGAGCAGTACTTC. The rearrangement uses TRBV7-9 and TRBJ2-7; D is unclear. V was pared by 2 bases and J by 3 bases, with 5 bases between. The CDR3 length is 12 residues. Germline V lookup: CDR1 SEHNR, CDR2 FQNEAQ (reference sequence). Filled out from reference TRBV7-9 and TRBJ2-7, the complete variable domain reads DTGVSQNPRHKITKRGQNVTFRCDPISEHNRLYWYRQTLGQGPEFLTYFQNEAQLEKSRLLSDRFSAERPKGSFSTLEIQRTEQGDSAMYLCASSLNGYEQYFGPGTRLTVT.

The V gene is TRBV11-2, the J gene TRBJ2-7; D unresolved. CDR1 and CDR2 (germline): SGHAT, FQNNGV. V was clipped by 5 bases and J by 3 bases, with 8 bases between them. This CDR3 has 12 residues. DNA of the CDR3: TGTGCCAGCAGCGCCTACGGCTACGAGCAGTACTTC. Amino acids: CASSAYGYEQYF.

This chain links TRBV5-1 with TRBJ2-1; D uncertain. CDR1 SGHRS and CDR2 YFSETQ come from the germline V gene. The V end lost 0 bases, the J end lost 12 bases, and 13 bases lay between the germline ends. The CDR3 is made up of 13 amino acids. This chain's CDR3 is CASSLVRVMGQFF. CDR3 nucleotides: TGCGCCAGCAGCTTGGTACGGGTTATGGGGCAGTTCTTC.

This chain connects TRBV7-9 to TRBJ2-3; D not certain. CDR3 length: 14 amino acids. Looked up from germline, CDR1 is SEHNR and CDR2 is FQNEAQ (reference sequence). The V gene lost 2 bases and the J gene lost 3 bases, with 9 bases spanning the gap. CDR3 sequence reads: CASSLKAFTDTQYF. The CDR3 DNA follows: TGTGCCAGCAGCTTAAAGGCTTTTACAGATACGCAGTATTTT.

This clone was detected once. The V gene is TRBV7-9, the J gene TRBJ2-7, with D perhaps TRBD2 (6 bases). Germline assignment: CDR1 SEHNR and CDR2 FQNEAQ (reference sequence). Trimming stripped 6 bases from V and 4 bases from J, with 13 bases between. The CDR3 spans 13 residues. The CDR3 reads CASRGGDGYEQYF. In DNA form, the CDR3 reads TGTGCCAGCAGGGGCGGGGACGGATACGAGCAGTACTTC.

V gene TRBV6-5 combines with J gene TRBJ1-1; TRBD1 matches at 8 bases. CDR1 is MNHEY and CDR2 is SVGAGI in the germline V gene. The CDR3 is 16 amino acids. V trimming: 0 bases; J trimming: 0 bases; junction bases outside the gene matches: 3. CDR3 nucleotide sequence: TGTGCCAGCAGTTACTCGACAGGGGAGGTGAACACTGAAGCTTTCTTT. This codes for CASSYSTGEVNTEAFF.

The chain joins TRBV7-8 to TRBJ2-2, with 8 bases identical to TRBD2. CDR1 and CDR2 from the germline V gene are SGHVS and FQNEAQ. CDR3 length: 17 residues. Trimming cost V 5 bases and J 2 bases; bases outside gene matches: 10. CDR3 sequence reads: CASSPSLAGVNTGELFF. CDR3 nucleotide sequence: TGTGCCAGCAGCCCCAGCCTAGCGGGCGTAAACACCGGGGAGCTGTTTTTT.

The chain is built from TRBV5-5 and TRBJ2-4; tentatively, D is TRBD1 (6 bases). CDR1 and CDR2 from the germline V gene are SGHKS and YYEKEE (reference sequence). V lost 3 bases, J lost 11 bases, and 18 bases lay in between. The CDR3 has 14 residues. CDR3 in DNA: TGTGCCAGCAGCTCGGTCCTCACACAGGGTTTTCAGTACTTC. It specifies CASSSVLTQGFQYF.

The chain has TRBV14 and TRBJ1-6, with no clear D. The CDR3 loop spans 14 amino acids. V gave up 4 bases and J gave up 1 base, with 5 bases separating them. Germline V gene lookup returns CDR1 SGHDN and CDR2 FVKESK. This CDR3 is CASSPESYNSPLHF. The CDR3 coding sequence is TGTGCCAGCAGCCCGGAGTCCTATAATTCACCCCTCCACTTT.

The V and J genes are TRBV6-6 and TRBJ1-2; D ambiguous. Germline-derived CDR1 and CDR2 are MNHNY and SVGAGI (reference sequence). The CDR3 is made up of 15 amino acids. Deletions cut 2 bases from V and 4 bases from J, with 14 bases between. For the CDR3, the DNA is TGTGCCAGCAGTTACGATACATCCGGGTTCTATGGCTACACCTTC. Its translation: CASSYDTSGFYGYTF.